Listed below are T cell receptor beta chains from one sample, sequenced in a study of vaccination effects on CD4 cells after COVID-19. The antigens of these receptors remain unknown. Using immunoSEQ multiplex PCR, the repertoire was profiled, and TCRdb retains in-frame clones only, with some absent. The sample shows 40,000 or so clones, roughly four fifths of them seen only once. Sequencing used CD4+ T cells from PBMCs cultured with a peptide pool, obtained before COVID-19 vaccination. Receptors were obtained from a human donor who had a prior SARS-CoV-2 infection. Each CDR3 is given with its conserved first and last residue. The order of the fields is J gene, D gene, V gene, clone size, CDR3 protein, CDR3 DNA. A D gene is named only where the DNA matches it firmly. Expanded clones are given a class, and other clones once, few, many or no size at all.

j_call: TRBJ1-2
d_call: .
v_call: TRBV5-6
clone_size: .
cdr3_aa: CASSLSRTKGYTF
cdr3_nt: TGTGCCAGCAGCTTGTCGCGGACAAAAGGCTACACCTTC

j_call: TRBJ1-2
d_call: .
v_call: TRBV24-1
clone_size: .
cdr3_aa: CATSDEEGEPVYGYTF
cdr3_nt: TGTGCCACCAGTGACGAGGAGGGGGAACCCGTTTATGGCTACACCTTC

j_call: TRBJ2-5
d_call: .
v_call: TRBV14
clone_size: .
cdr3_aa: CASSQGHEQTQYF
cdr3_nt: TGTGCCAGCAGCCAAGGTCACGAGCAGACCCAGTACTTC

j_call: TRBJ2-1
d_call: TRBD2
v_call: TRBV15
clone_size: few
cdr3_aa: CATSRALAESSYNEQFF
cdr3_nt: TGTGCCACCAGCAGAGCACTAGCGGAAAGCTCCTACAATGAGCAGTTCTTC

j_call: TRBJ1-5
d_call: .
v_call: TRBV2
clone_size: few
cdr3_aa: CASKRQSNQPQHF
cdr3_nt: TGTGCCAGCAAGAGACAAAGCAATCAGCCCCAGCATTTT

j_call: TRBJ2-3
d_call: .
v_call: TRBV9
clone_size: .
cdr3_aa: CASSVAFRAGDTQYF
cdr3_nt: TGTGCCAGCAGCGTAGCCTTTCGGGCTGGAGATACGCAGTATTTT

j_call: TRBJ1-5
d_call: .
v_call: TRBV18
clone_size: .
cdr3_aa: CASSPRDGGPKPQHF
cdr3_nt: TGTGCCAGCTCACCACGGGACGGGGGGCCTAAGCCCCAGCATTTT

j_call: TRBJ1-4
d_call: .
v_call: TRBV6-5
clone_size: .
cdr3_aa: CASSPLDEKLFF
cdr3_nt: TGTGCCAGCAGTCCGTTGGATGAAAAACTGTTTTTT

j_call: TRBJ2-1
d_call: TRBD2
v_call: TRBV10-3
clone_size: .
cdr3_aa: CAISESTPLAGGNNEQFF
cdr3_nt: TGTGCCATCAGTGAGTCGACCCCACTAGCGGGGGGGAACAATGAGCAGTTCTTC

j_call: TRBJ1-5
d_call: .
v_call: TRBV10-3
clone_size: .
cdr3_aa: CAISERGIVRRNQPQHF
cdr3_nt: TGTGCCATCAGTGAGCGGGGGATTGTCAGGAGAAATCAGCCCCAGCATTTT

j_call: TRBJ2-2
d_call: .
v_call: TRBV5-1
clone_size: .
cdr3_aa: CASSKGGPHTGELFF
cdr3_nt: TGCGCCAGCAGCAAGGGGGGACCCCACACCGGGGAGCTGTTTTTT

j_call: TRBJ2-7
d_call: .
v_call: TRBV18
clone_size: .
cdr3_aa: CASSFQESLEGQYF
cdr3_nt: TGTGCCAGCTCATTTCAGGAAAGCCTAGAGGGGCAGTACTTC

j_call: TRBJ1-6
d_call: .
v_call: TRBV11-1
clone_size: .
cdr3_aa: CASSLRHGDSPLHF
cdr3_nt: TGTGCCAGCAGCCTTCGACACGGGGATTCACCCCTCCACTTT

j_call: TRBJ2-3
d_call: .
v_call: TRBV6-5
clone_size: .
cdr3_aa: CASSQRTGTDTQYF
cdr3_nt: TGTGCCAGCAGTCAAAGGACGGGCACAGATACGCAGTATTTT

j_call: TRBJ2-2
d_call: TRBD1
v_call: TRBV11-3
clone_size: once
cdr3_aa: CASSLDRTGIGELFF
cdr3_nt: TGTGCCAGCAGCTTAGATCGGACAGGGATCGGGGAGCTGTTTTTT

j_call: TRBJ2-7
d_call: .
v_call: TRBV5-4
clone_size: .
cdr3_aa: CASSLYQYEQYF
cdr3_nt: TGTGCCAGCAGCTTGTATCAGTACGAGCAGTACTTC

j_call: TRBJ2-5
d_call: TRBD2
v_call: TRBV7-2
clone_size: .
cdr3_aa: CASSWMTAGGTQYF
cdr3_nt: TGTGCCAGCAGCTGGATGACAGCGGGGGGGACCCAGTACTTC